The TCR beta chain described here comes from a study of tumor and adjacent non-tumor tissue in lung cancer. As for the study in general: Stage I to III disease affected ten to eleven men and a handful of women aged about 31 to 80.

The length of the CDR3 is 15 residues. Germline V gene sequence: CDR1 SGHAT, CDR2 FQNNGV. General observations from the study: Tumor repertoires had a smaller top 100 clone share than normal lung. TCR diversity was significantly greater in tumor than normal lung tissue.

No cell sorting was done before RNA was extracted from the tissue. This clonotype has just one count. Antigen specificity is unknown. The junction departs from germline at one end; a sequencing error may be responsible. TCRbeta libraries were built with three rounds of nested PCR, modified from ARM-PCR. TCRdb fed the multiplex PCR reads into MiXCR, producing one record per CDR3 protein. The profile shows 200,000 or so distinct CDR3 sequences, about 71% of them singletons. Sequencing used lung tumor tissue. The source is a man aged 55 to 70 with non-small cell lung cancer. This chain connects TRBV11-2 to TRBJ2-3, with a possible D match to TRBD2 (8 bases). The CDR3 nucleotides are TGTGCTAGCAGCTCGGGACTAGGGGGCACAGATACGCATTATTTT. This codes for CASSSGLGGTDTHYF. Supplemented by reference TRBV11-2 and TRBJ2-3, the full variable domain reads EAGVAQSPRYKIIEKRQSVAFWCNPISGHATLYWYQQILGQGPKLLIQFQNNGVVDDSQLPKDRFSAERLKGVDSTLKIQPAKLEDSAVYLCASSSGLGGTDTHYFGPGTRLTVL.